This T cell receptor (beta chain) was recovered during a study of PD-1 and CTLA-4 blockade in melanoma. In this sample, this clone turned up once. Germline lookup yields CDR1 MNHEY and CDR2 SMNVEV (reference sequence). This CDR3 region has 14 residues. V was cut by 6 bases and J by 1 base, with 12 bases left in between. Profiling relied on immunoSEQ multiplex PCR, and the TCRdb table lists in-frame clones only, not all of them. The sample holds 20,000 or so clones, 88% seen once. This chain links TRBV27 with TRBJ2-5; no definite D call. Sequences were derived from CD8+ T cells from peripheral blood, sampled before anti-PD-1 treatment. The receptor was derived from a human donor with melanoma. The chain's CDR3 is CASSQDWIQETQYF. CDR3 nucleotide sequence: TGTGCCAGCAGCCAAGACTGGATCCAAGAGACCCAGTACTTC.